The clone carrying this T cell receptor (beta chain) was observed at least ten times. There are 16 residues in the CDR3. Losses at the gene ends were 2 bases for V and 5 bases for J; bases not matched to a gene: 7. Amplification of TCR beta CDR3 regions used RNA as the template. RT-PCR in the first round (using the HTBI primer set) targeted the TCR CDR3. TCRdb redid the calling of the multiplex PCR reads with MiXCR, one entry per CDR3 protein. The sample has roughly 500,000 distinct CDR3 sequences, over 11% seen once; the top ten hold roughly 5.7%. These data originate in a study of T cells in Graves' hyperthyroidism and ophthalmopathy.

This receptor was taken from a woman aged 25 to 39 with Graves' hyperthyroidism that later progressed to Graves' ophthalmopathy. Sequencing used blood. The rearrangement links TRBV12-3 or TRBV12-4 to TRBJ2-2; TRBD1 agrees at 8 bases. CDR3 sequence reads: CASSLTDRGGTGELFF. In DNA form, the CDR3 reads TGTGCCAGCAGTTTAACCGACAGGGGCGGTACCGGGGAGCTGTTTTTT.